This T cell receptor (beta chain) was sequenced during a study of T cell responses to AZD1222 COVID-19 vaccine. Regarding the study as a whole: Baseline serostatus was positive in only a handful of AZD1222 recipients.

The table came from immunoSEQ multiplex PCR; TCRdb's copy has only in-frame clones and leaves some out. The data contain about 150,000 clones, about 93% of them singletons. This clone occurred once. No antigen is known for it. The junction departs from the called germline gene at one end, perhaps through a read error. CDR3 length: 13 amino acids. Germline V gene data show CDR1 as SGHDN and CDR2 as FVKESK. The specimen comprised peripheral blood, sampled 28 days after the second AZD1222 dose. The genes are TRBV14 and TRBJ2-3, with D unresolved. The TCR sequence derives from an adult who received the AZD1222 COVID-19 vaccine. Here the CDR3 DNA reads TGTGCCAGCAGCCAATCGTTCACAGATACGCAGTTTTTT. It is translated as CASSQSFTDTQFF.